This T cell receptor (beta chain) was documented in a study of shared clonotypes between healthy human individuals. Whole-study findings and limits: The small donor group covered limited genetic and exposure diversity.

Concerning this clone: Its antigen is currently unknown.

The CDR3 runs 14 residues. Germline CDR1 reads LNHDA; CDR2 reads SQIVND (reference sequence). Trimming took off 7 bases at V and 0 bases at J, with 10 bases between the two ends. Genomic DNA belonging to each subset was distributed in equal measure over several immunoSEQ plates. Assay used: immunoSEQ multiplex PCR; TCRdb lists only in-frame clones, some missing. The top ten hold more than 0.35% of the sample, which has a few million clones, about nine tenths seen once. Material: naive CD4+ T cells from PBMCs. Subset indicated: CD45RA+ positively selected. This sequence was found in a man aged 18 to 30 in good health. Some clones in this sample may be carry-over from other donors' samples. The chain has TRBV19 and TRBJ2-1, with D maybe TRBD2 (6 bases). CDR3 loop: CASMEGSSYNEQFF. The CDR3 DNA is TGTGCCAGTATGGAGGGAAGCTCCTACAATGAGCAGTTCTTC.